A single sample is the source of the 14 T cell receptor beta chains below, sequenced in a study of cytomegalovirus exposure and HLA in healthy donors. With 60 Vbeta and 13 Jbeta primers, the PCR was carried out. Profiled with immunoSEQ multiplex PCR; TCRdb holds only in-frame clones, not every one. There are 220,000 or so clones in the sample, with roughly 1.2% held by the top ten. Source material: PBMCs. The source of these receptors is a girl aged 2 to 9 in good health and CMV-seropositive.

The chain has TRBV2 and TRBJ2-1; TRBD2 aligns across 8 bases. Trimming cost V 5 bases and J 6 bases; bases outside gene matches: 9. CDR3 size: 15 residues. The germline gives CDR1 SNHLY, CDR2 FYNNEI. The CDR3 spells CASSPFGLAGNEQFF. DNA for the CDR3: TGTGCCAGCAGTCCTTTCGGGCTAGCGGGCAATGAGCAGTTCTTC.

The chain has TRBV5-5 and TRBJ2-1; 9 positions agree with TRBD1. V trimming: 4 bases; J trimming: 9 bases; junction bases outside the gene matches: 11. This CDR3 contains 15 residues. CDR1 SGHKS and CDR2 YYEKEE come from the germline V gene (reference sequence). Here the CDR3 DNA reads TGTGCCAGCAGCCTTACCGGGACAGGGCGGTTTGAGCAGTTCTTC. Translating it yields CASSLTGTGRFEQFF. The full variable domain, completed using reference TRBV5-5 and TRBJ2-1, is DAGVTQSPTHLIKTRGQQVTLRCSPISGHKSVSWYQQVLGQGPQFIFQYYEKEERGRGNFPDRFSARQFPNYSSELNVNALLLGDSALYLCASSLTGTGRFEQFFGPGTRLTVL.

Remarks on this clone: The junction shows a germline mismatch at one end, possibly a read error. This chain connects TRBV2 to TRBJ2-7; weak D call: TRBD1 (5 bases). This CDR3 has 12 residues. The germline gives CDR1 SNHLY, CDR2 FYNNEI. The CDR3 loop reads CASRVAGYEQCF. CDR3 nucleotides: TGTGCCAGCAGGGTGGCAGGGTACGAGCAGTGCTTC.

The CDR3 bases are TGTGCCAGCAGTGTCTTAGCCCACGAGCAGTACTTC. Encoded protein: CASSVLAHEQYF. This chain uses TRBV6-1 with TRBJ2-7; unclear D gene. CDR1 MNHNS and CDR2 SASEGT come from the germline V gene. The ends were cut back, 4 bases at V and 5 bases at J, with 9 bases in the middle. The CDR3 has 12 residues.

The chain links TRBV28 to TRBJ2-7; 7 positions agree with TRBD1. Germline CDR1 is MDHEN and CDR2 is SYDVKM. V lost 6 bases, J lost 0 bases, and 8 bases stayed unmatched. There are 15 residues in the CDR3. The CDR3 spells CASSIGGQTSYEQYF. In nucleotides, the CDR3 is TGTGCCAGCAGCATTGGGGGACAGACCTCCTACGAGCAGTACTTC.

The chain is built from TRBV5-1 and TRBJ2-1, with 9 bases fitting TRBD1. Germline trimming cut 4 bases from V and 15 bases from J; bases unmatched to any gene: 8. CDR3 size: 12 residues. CDR1 SGHRS and CDR2 YFSETQ come from the germline V gene. The CDR3 loop is CASSEGQGPVFF. The CDR3 bases are TGCGCCAGCAGCGAGGGACAGGGTCCGGTGTTCTTC.

The rearrangement joins TRBV7-9 to TRBJ2-1; D is possibly TRBD1 (5 bases). The CDR3 is made up of 14 amino acids. V was pared by 3 bases and J by 11 bases, with 17 bases between. In germline, CDR1 is SEHNR, CDR2 FQNEAQ (reference sequence). The CDR3 DNA sequence: TGTGCCAGCAGCTTTAGAAACCAAGTGGGGCAGCAGTTCTTC. It encodes CASSFRNQVGQQFF.

This chain connects TRBV1 to TRBJ1-1. TRBV1 is marked as a pseudogene. This CDR3 spans 18 amino acids. CDR3 region: CTSSQDLETHRLNTEAFF. The DNA for the CDR3 is TGCACCAGCAGCCAAGATTTAGAAACCCACCGCCTAAACACTGAAGCTTTCTTT.

The DNA for the CDR3 is TGCGCCAGCAGCCATGAACAGGGTAAAGAGACCCAGTACTTC. Residues: CASSHEQGKETQYF. This rearrangement joins TRBV4-1 to TRBJ2-5; weak D call: TRBD1 (6 bases). The CDR3 has 14 residues. V lost 3 bases and J lost 3, with 11 bases in between. Per the germline V gene, CDR1 is MGHRA and CDR2 is YSYEKL.

The rearrangement links TRBV6-5 to TRBJ2-1; 8 bases are shared with TRBD2. Germline CDR1 is MNHEY and CDR2 is SVGAGI. The CDR3 extends over 14 amino acids. V gave up 5 bases and J gave up 7 bases; unmatched junction bases: 7. The CDR3 nucleotides read TGTGCCAGCAGTCGACCGGGGGGGAGTAATGAGCAGTTCTTC. Translating it yields CASSRPGGSNEQFF.

The gene calls are TRBV28 and TRBJ2-2; D might be TRBD1 (6 bases). Germline V gives CDR1 MDHEN, CDR2 SYDVKM. The CDR3 has 13 amino acids. V lost 6 bases and J 4 bases, leaving 9 bases between the germline ends. CDR3 DNA sequence: TGTGCCAGCAGGGACAGCTCCACCGGGGAGCTGTTTTTT. Its protein product is CASRDSSTGELFF.

The chain has TRBV6-1 and TRBJ2-6; unclear D gene. The CDR3 is 14 amino acids. CDR1 is MNHNS, CDR2 SASEGT, per germline. Trimming took 5 bases from V and 4 from J, leaving 9 bases between them. CDR3 sequence (DNA): TGTGCCAGCAGTCACGGGTCCGGGGCCAACGTCCTGACTTTC. Protein product: CASSHGSGANVLTF.

This chain connects TRBV28 to TRBJ1-3; D is undetermined. The CDR3 extends over 11 amino acids. The V gene's germline CDR1 is MDHEN and CDR2 SYDVKM. The germline V and J ends were trimmed by 10 bases and 0 bases, with 4 bases remaining between them. CDR3 nucleotide sequence: TGTGCCACCCGCTCTGGAAACACCATATATTTT. It codes for CATRSGNTIYF.

The rearrangement uses TRBV6-5 and TRBJ1-1; the match to TRBD1 covers 8 bases. From germline, CDR1 is MNHEY and CDR2 SVGAGI. This CDR3 has 13 residues. With V trimmed by 8 bases and J by 1 base, 3 bases remained unmatched. The chain's CDR3 is CASHRGKNTEAFF. The CDR3 DNA sequence: TGTGCCAGCCACAGGGGGAAGAACACTGAAGCTTTCTTT.